This is a list of T cell receptor beta chains from one sample in a study of cytomegalovirus exposure and HLA in healthy donors. The method was immunoSEQ multiplex PCR; TCRdb's version includes in-frame clones alone and lacks a portion of them. This sample has 120,000 or so clones, with 83% found just once. Sequencing was carried out using PBMCs. These receptors were taken from a woman in her 40s in good health and CMV-seropositive. Each CDR3 is given with its conserved first and last residue. D genes are given only for firm matches. Where a row states a size, it is once, few, many or the class of an expanded clone; other rows omit it.

size: once; J: TRBJ2-3; D: TRBD2; V: TRBV6-6; CDR3: CASRTTSGSTDTQYF; DNA: TGTGCCAGCAGAACGACTAGCGGGAGCACAGATACGCAGTATTTT
size: -; J: TRBJ1-1; D: -; V: TRBV18; CDR3: CASSPGFGSEAFF; DNA: TGTGCCAGCTCACCCGGGTTTGGATCTGAAGCTTTCTTT
size: -; J: TRBJ1-5; D: -; V: TRBV2; CDR3: CASSADRPNQPQHF; DNA: TGTGCCAGCAGTGCTGACAGGCCGAATCAGCCCCAGCATTTT
size: -; J: TRBJ1-4; D: -; V: TRBV18; CDR3: CASSPVGATNEKLFF; DNA: TGTGCCAGCTCACCTGTAGGGGCAACTAATGAAAAACTGTTTTTT
size: -; J: TRBJ1-5; D: TRBD1; V: TRBV23-1; CDR3: CASSQSTQGGMNQPQHF; DNA: TGCGCCAGCAGTCAATCGACACAGGGGGGGATGAATCAGCCCCAGCATTTT
size: -; J: TRBJ2-1; D: -; V: TRBV6-1; CDR3: CASSETVSNEQFF; DNA: TGTGCCAGCAGTGAAACAGTCTCTAATGAGCAGTTCTTC
size: -; J: TRBJ2-7; D: TRBD2; V: TRBV4-1; CDR3: CASSQESSGSSREQYF; DNA: TGCGCCAGCAGCCAAGAGTCTAGCGGGTCGTCTCGGGAGCAGTACTTC
size: once; J: TRBJ2-7; D: -; V: TRBV6-6; CDR3: CASSFNPGRGYEQYF; DNA: TGTGCCAGCAGTTTCAACCCTGGACGGGGGTACGAGCAGTACTTC
size: -; J: TRBJ1-3; D: -; V: TRBV11-3; CDR3: CASSLDVASGNTIYF; DNA: TGTGCCAGCAGCTTAGACGTGGCATCCGGAAACACCATATATTTT
size: few; J: TRBJ2-5; D: TRBD1; V: TRBV30; CDR3: CAWSTDRVQETQYF; DNA: TGTGCCTGGAGTACGGACAGGGTCCAAGAGACCCAGTACTTC
size: few; J: TRBJ2-3; D: -; V: TRBV13; CDR3: CASSLAGDGDTDTQYF; DNA: TGTGCCAGCAGCTTAGCGGGAGACGGTGACACAGATACGCAGTATTTT
size: -; J: TRBJ2-1; D: TRBD2; V: TRBV10-3; CDR3: CATQGGREQFF; DNA: TGTGCCACCCAGGGCGGGAGGGAGCAGTTCTTC
size: -; J: TRBJ1-5; D: -; V: TRBV11-3; CDR3: CASSLGRVYSNQPQHF; DNA: TGTGCCAGCAGCTTAGGCAGGGTATATAGCAATCAGCCCCAGCATTTT
size: -; J: TRBJ2-7; D: -; V: TRBV10-3; CDR3: CAISDFSVTYEQYF; DNA: TGTGCCATCAGTGATTTTAGCGTAACCTACGAGCAGTACTTC
size: -; J: TRBJ2-5; D: -; V: TRBV14; CDR3: CASSPRRVLSETQYF; DNA: TGTGCCAGCAGCCCAAGGAGAGTGCTTTCCGAGACCCAGTACTTC
size: few; J: TRBJ2-2; D: TRBD2; V: TRBV14; CDR3: CASSQGLAGANTGELFF; DNA: TGTGCCAGCAGCCAGGGACTAGCGGGAGCGAACACCGGGGAGCTGTTTTTT
size: -; J: TRBJ2-1; D: TRBD2; V: TRBV28; CDR3: CASSGPAGHYNEQFF; DNA: TGTGCCAGCAGTGGGCCAGCGGGGCACTACAATGAGCAGTTCTTC
size: -; J: TRBJ1-1; D: -; V: TRBV7-2; CDR3: CASSTGKVLGAFF; DNA: TGTGCCAGCAGTACGGGGAAGGTACTTGGAGCTTTCTTT
size: -; J: TRBJ1-2; D: TRBD1; V: TRBV27; CDR3: CASSFQGGGYTF; DNA: TGTGCCAGCAGTTTCCAGGGGGGTGGCTACACCTTC
size: -; J: TRBJ2-3; D: -; V: TRBV29-1; CDR3: CSVVDLSSTDTQYF; DNA: TGCAGCGTTGTAGATCTATCTAGCACAGATACGCAGTATTTT
size: -; J: TRBJ2-7; D: -; V: TRBV28; CDR3: CASSAQTHLSYEQYF; DNA: TGTGCCAGCAGTGCCCAGACACATCTATCCTACGAGCAGTACTTC
size: -; J: TRBJ2-1; D: TRBD2; V: TRBV4-2; CDR3: CASSQAGTSGRTYNEQFF; DNA: TGTGCCAGCAGCCAAGCCGGGACTAGCGGGAGAACCTACAATGAGCAGTTCTTC
size: -; J: TRBJ2-7; D: TRBD2; V: TRBV5-5; CDR3: CASSWASGRGYEQYF; DNA: TGTGCCAGCAGCTGGGCTAGCGGGAGGGGTTACGAGCAGTACTTC
size: -; J: TRBJ1-3; D: -; V: TRBV10-3; CDR3: CATQGSGGNTIYF; DNA: TGTGCCACCCAGGGGTCTGGTGGAAACACCATATATTTT
size: -; J: TRBJ2-7; D: TRBD2; V: TRBV27; CDR3: CASTWTSGRSYEQYF; DNA: TGTGCCAGCACCTGGACTAGCGGGAGATCGTACGAGCAGTACTTC
size: -; J: TRBJ1-2; D: -; V: TRBV30; CDR3: CAWSIMRNYGYTF; DNA: TGTGCCTGGAGTATTATGCGGAACTATGGCTACACCTTC
size: -; J: TRBJ2-1; D: -; V: TRBV2; CDR3: CASSDYFNEQFF; DNA: TGTGCCAGCAGTGATTACTTCAATGAGCAGTTCTTC
size: -; J: TRBJ2-7; D: TRBD2; V: TRBV9; CDR3: CASSAGGGLEQYF; DNA: TGTGCCAGCAGCGCGGGGGGAGGGCTCGAGCAGTACTTC
size: -; J: TRBJ2-1; D: TRBD1; V: TRBV9; CDR3: CASSLTTGGPYNEQFF; DNA: TGTGCCAGCAGCTTAACCACAGGGGGTCCCTACAATGAGCAGTTCTTC
size: -; J: TRBJ1-2; D: TRBD1; V: TRBV27; CDR3: CASSSVQGHGYTF; DNA: TGTGCCAGCAGTTCGGTACAGGGGCACGGCTACACCTTC
size: -; J: TRBJ1-4; D: -; V: TRBV6-1; CDR3: CASRDRPTNEKLFF; DNA: TGTGCCAGCAGGGACAGACCAACTAATGAAAAACTGTTTTTT
size: -; J: TRBJ1-3; D: TRBD1; V: TRBV5-4; CDR3: CASGIRGVGNTIYF; DNA: TGTGCCAGCGGCATCAGGGGGGTGGGGAACACCATATATTTT
size: once; J: TRBJ1-5; D: -; V: TRBV6-1; CDR3: CASSAPVGGKEYSNQPQHF; DNA: TGTGCCAGCAGTGCTCCGGTAGGGGGTAAGGAGTATAGCAATCAGCCCCAGCATTTT
size: -; J: TRBJ2-1; D: TRBD2; V: TRBV4-3; CDR3: CASSTLAGGGDDEQFF; DNA: TGCGCCAGCAGCACCCTAGCGGGAGGTGGGGACGATGAGCAGTTCTTC
size: -; J: TRBJ2-1; D: TRBD2; V: TRBV18; CDR3: CASSPSSGRALVNEQFF; DNA: TGTGCCAGCTCACCCTCTAGCGGGAGGGCCCTGGTCAATGAGCAGTTCTTC
size: -; J: TRBJ1-2; D: TRBD1; V: TRBV10-3; CDR3: CAITAGGGYYGYTF; DNA: TGTGCCATCACCGCAGGGGGCGGCTACTATGGCTACACCTTC
size: -; J: TRBJ2-5; D: TRBD2; V: TRBV13; CDR3: CASSDHSAGAETQYF; DNA: TGTGCCAGCAGCGATCATTCAGCGGGAGCCGAGACCCAGTACTTC
size: -; J: TRBJ1-5; D: TRBD1; V: TRBV11-2; CDR3: CASSPGTGFQPQHF; DNA: TGTGCCAGCAGCCCCGGGACAGGGTTTCAGCCCCAGCATTTT
size: -; J: TRBJ1-6; D: TRBD1; V: TRBV30; CDR3: CAWSTKQGARDSPLHF; DNA: TGTGCCTGGAGTACGAAACAGGGGGCAAGGGATTCACCCCTCCACTTT
size: few; J: TRBJ1-5; D: -; V: TRBV19; CDR3: CASSKGGNQPQHF; DNA: TGTGCCAGTAGTAAAGGAGGCAATCAGCCCCAGCATTTT
size: -; J: TRBJ2-3; D: TRBD2; V: TRBV27; CDR3: CASSLSGLAGGVTDTQYF; DNA: TGTGCCAGCAGTTTATCCGGCCTAGCGGGAGGGGTCACAGATACGCAGTATTTT
size: -; J: TRBJ2-7; D: TRBD2; V: TRBV11-2; CDR3: CASSSPGSGRPVTYEQYF; DNA: TGTGCCAGCAGCTCCCCCGGTAGCGGGAGGCCAGTGACCTACGAGCAGTACTTC